This T cell receptor (beta chain) was recovered during a study of T cell changes during pregnancy in multiple sclerosis. Generated by immunoSEQ multiplex PCR, the TCRdb table keeps only in-frame clones and is missing some. The table includes tens of thousands of clones, around 92% detected once. V shed 3 bases, J shed 5 bases, and the junction held 10 bases outside the gene matches. Germline CDR1 and CDR2: SGHAT and FQNNGV. CDR3 length: 16 amino acids. The specimen comprised peripheral blood, sampled in the second trimester of pregnancy. This chain uses TRBV11-2 with TRBJ2-5, with TRBD2 identical over 9 bases. This TCR was recovered from a female donor in good health, enrolled as a control in a pregnancy study. The CDR3 DNA reads as TGTGCCAGCAGCTTGTCCACAGCGGGGGGTTACGAGACCCAGTACTTC. Protein product: CASSLSTAGGYETQYF.